This T cell receptor (beta chain) stems from a study of breast tumors, draining lymph nodes, adjacent tissues. Samples came from axillary lymph nodes draining the breast cancer. The CDR3 consists of 15 residues. Germline V gene data show CDR1 as KGHSH and CDR2 as LQKENI. V was trimmed by 2 bases and J by 5 bases, leaving 15 bases between them. TCRdb re-called the multiplex PCR reads through MiXCR, storing one row per CDR3 protein. The sample lists around 140,000 distinct CDR3 sequences; around 20% were seen once. Overall study findings and caveats: The lymph node origin of tumor T cells was framed as consistent with a hypothesis, not demonstrated.

On this clonotype: Its antigen is as yet unknown.

V and J are TRBV18 and TRBJ2-5; TRBD1 or TRBD2 may be the D gene (5 bases each). The sequence was obtained from a female donor with breast cancer. Some clones in this sample may be carry-over from other donors' samples. The sequenced material came from axillary lymph node tissue. CDR3 loop: CASSPMQGEGETQYF. The CDR3 DNA reads TGTGCCAGCTCACCAATGCAGGGTGAGGGGGAGACCCAGTACTTC.